In this sample, the clone carrying this TCR beta chain turned up a few times. In germline, CDR1 is MNHGY, CDR2 SAAAGT. Trimming stripped 1 base from V and 5 bases from J, with 14 bases between. The CDR3 has 15 residues. Each CDR3 protein gets one entry after TCRdb re-called the 5' RACE reads with MiXCR. The sample includes roughly 470,000 distinct CDR3 sequences, roughly an eighth of them seen just once. These data belong to a study of identical twins. These data are also associated with another study on yellow fever vaccine responses in identical twins.

The sample comprised CD4+ T cells sorted from blood. This chain joins TRBV6-8 and TRBJ2-5; TRBD2 might be the D (6 bases). The receptor was isolated from a woman under 30 in good health. The DNA for the CDR3 is TGTGCCAGCAGTTACTATACCGGGGGACGGGAGACCCAGTACTTC. Translation: CASSYYTGGRETQYF.